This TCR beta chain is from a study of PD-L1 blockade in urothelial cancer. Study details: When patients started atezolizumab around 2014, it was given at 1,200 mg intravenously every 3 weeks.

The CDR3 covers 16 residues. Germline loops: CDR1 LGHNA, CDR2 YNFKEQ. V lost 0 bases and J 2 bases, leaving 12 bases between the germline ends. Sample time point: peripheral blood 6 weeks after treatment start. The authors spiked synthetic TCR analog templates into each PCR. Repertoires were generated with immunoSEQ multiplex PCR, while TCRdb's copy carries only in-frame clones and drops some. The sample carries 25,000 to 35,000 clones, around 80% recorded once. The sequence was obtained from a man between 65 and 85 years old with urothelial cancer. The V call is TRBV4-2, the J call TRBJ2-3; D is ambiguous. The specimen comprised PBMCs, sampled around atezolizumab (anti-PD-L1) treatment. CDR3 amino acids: CASSQDRGDFTDTQYF. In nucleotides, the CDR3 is TGTGCCAGCAGCCAAGATCGTGGAGACTTCACAGATACGCAGTATTTT.